This T cell receptor (beta chain) came from a study of CD8+CD57+ T cells in acquired aplastic anemia. Study summary: The DNA of sorted CD4+ and CD8+ cells averaged approximately 3.2 ug. Healthy donor sequencing depth: 10 million to 10.8 million CD4+, 11 million to 14 million CD8+ reads.

This clonotype was picked up a small number of times. Its cognate antigen is unknown. Overall study results and limits: Patients had roughly 29 CD8+ CDR3 sequences in common with controls (the shared set).

Genomic DNA templated the TCR beta VDJ and CDR3 profiling. TCRdb re-analysed the reads in MiXCR, keeping a single row per CDR3 protein. The profile shows roughly 160,000 distinct CDR3 sequences, 63% of them singletons. This CDR3 spans 13 amino acids. The germline V gene has CDR1 KGHDR and CDR2 SFDVKD. Trimming took 3 bases from V and 4 from J, leaving 6 bases between them. V usage is TRBV24-1 and J usage is TRBJ2-1, with D unclear. What was sequenced was sorted CD4+, CD8+, or CD8+CD57+ T cells (not recorded which) from PBMCs. This TCR was sampled from a human donor in good health. The CDR3: CATSDPQYNEQFF. In nucleotides, the CDR3 is TGTGCCACCAGTGATCCCCAGTACAATGAGCAGTTCTTC.